These 20 T cell receptor beta chains came from one sample sequenced in a study of CXCR3-negative and CXCR3-positive naive CD8 T cells. TRB cDNA was prepared as libraries by UMI-labeled 5' RACE. TCRdb reworked the 5' RACE reads into one entry per CDR3 protein, no DNA. This repertoire includes tens of thousands of distinct CDR3 sequences. Material for sequencing was naive CXCR3- CD8+ T cells from blood. Specified subset: CD45RO-CCR7+CD27+CD95- naive CD8+ T cells lacking CXCR3 (TNR3-). The receptors here all came from a human donor in good health. Some clones in this sample may be carry-over from other donors' samples.

This rearrangement joins TRBV7-2 to TRBJ2-3. Germline V gene lookup returns CDR1 SGHTA and CDR2 FQGNSA. This CDR3 is built from 15 residues. The CDR3 protein is CASSAQAGITDTQYF. Drawing the rest from reference TRBV7-2 and TRBJ2-3, the complete variable domain is GAGVSQSPSNKVTEKGKDVELRCDPISGHTALYWYRQSLGQGLEFLIYFQGNSAPDKSGLPSDRFSAERTGGSVSTLTIQRTQQEDSAVYLCASSAQAGITDTQYFGPGTRLTVL.

The V gene is TRBV7-9, the J gene TRBJ2-5. The CDR3 consists of 16 residues. Germline CDR1 is SEHNR and CDR2 is FQNEAQ (reference sequence). This CDR3 is CASSLALAAYQETQYF.

The chain employs TRBV19 and TRBJ1-2. The CDR3 runs to 13 residues. Germline V gives CDR1 LNHDA, CDR2 SQIVND (reference sequence). This CDR3 is CASSMAAGYGYTF.

The rearrangement joins TRBV7-8 to TRBJ2-5; as DNA is missing, the TRBD2 call by TCRdb cannot be tested. CDR1 is SGHVS, CDR2 FQNEAQ, per germline. This CDR3 region has 17 residues. The CDR3 protein is CASSLTELAGAEETQYF. The full variable domain, its missing parts supplied by reference TRBV7-8 and TRBJ2-5, is GAGVSQSPRYKVAKRGQDVALRCDPISGHVSLFWYQQALGQGPEFLTYFQNEAQLDKSGLPSDRFFAERPEGSVSTLKIQRTQQEDSAVYLCASSLTELAGAEETQYFGPGTRLLVL.

The chain is built from TRBV7-2 and TRBJ2-7. Germline V lookup: CDR1 SGHTA, CDR2 FQGNSA. The CDR3 is made up of 12 amino acids. The CDR3 spells CASSFPAYEQYF.

The rearrangement joins TRBV6-5 to TRBJ1-6. Germline V gene lookup returns CDR1 MNHEY and CDR2 SVGAGI. The CDR3 is 17 residues long. CDR3 protein: CASSYSALSSYNSPLHF.

The J gene is TRBJ2-6, the V gene TRBV28; no DNA is available, so the TRBD1 call from TCRdb remains unchecked. The germline CDR1 and CDR2 sequences are MDHEN and SYDVKM. This CDR3 contains 19 residues. The CDR3 loop is CASSPPLLTGSSGANVLTF.

CDR3 in amino acids: CASSQGWGDEQFF. This chain connects TRBV13 to TRBJ2-1; no DNA is available, so the TRBD1 call from TCRdb remains unchecked. Germline assignment: CDR1 PRHDT and CDR2 FYEKMQ (reference sequence). The CDR3 is 13 amino acids.

The rearrangement uses TRBV10-3 and TRBJ1-1; TCRdb's D call of TRBD1 is untestable without DNA. From germline, CDR1 is ENHRY and CDR2 SYGVKD. The CDR3 loop spans 12 amino acids. CDR3 amino acids: CAISETGSPAFF.

The chain links TRBV11-2 to TRBJ1-5; the D call of TRBD1 rests on TCRdb alone, since no DNA is present to check it. Germline CDR1 and CDR2: SGHAT and FQNNGV. CDR3 length: 13 residues. The CDR3 protein is CASSGGHNQPQHF. Looking up the rest from reference TRBV11-2 and TRBJ1-5 gives the full variable domain: EAGVAQSPRYKIIEKRQSVAFWCNPISGHATLYWYQQILGQGPKLLIQFQNNGVVDDSQLPKDRFSAERLKGVDSTLKIQPAKLEDSAVYLCASSGGHNQPQHFGDGTRLSIL.

The chain joins TRBV7-2 to TRBJ1-5; TCRdb's D call of TRBD1 is untestable without DNA. The CDR3 extends over 13 amino acids. Germline CDR1 and CDR2: SGHTA and FQGNSA. CDR3 in amino acids: CASSSYRDQPQHF. The whole variable domain, filled in from reference TRBV7-2 and TRBJ1-5, reads GAGVSQSPSNKVTEKGKDVELRCDPISGHTALYWYRQSLGQGLEFLIYFQGNSAPDKSGLPSDRFSAERTGGSVSTLTIQRTQQEDSAVYLCASSSYRDQPQHFGDGTRLSIL.

The chain has TRBV11-3 and TRBJ2-7; the TCRdb call, TRBD1, lacks DNA for checking. Germline-derived CDR1 and CDR2 are SGHNT and YENEEA. This CDR3 is built from 15 residues. The chain's CDR3 is CASSLVWGSTYEQYF.

The V call is TRBV5-5, the J call TRBJ1-2; TCRdb's D call, TRBD1, is unchecked because there is no DNA. Per the germline V gene, CDR1 is SGHKS and CDR2 is YYEKEE (reference sequence). This CDR3 is built from 11 residues. The CDR3 reads CAIPEGNGYTF.

The genes are TRBV7-9 and TRBJ2-7; lacking DNA, the TRBD1 call made by TCRdb goes unchecked. The length of the CDR3 is 16 residues. Germline-derived CDR1 and CDR2 are SEHNR and FQNEAQ (reference sequence). CDR3 loop: CASSSSGTGVIYEQYF.

CDR3 amino acids: CASSKGFRQGALDEQFF. The chain employs TRBV21-1 and TRBJ2-1; TCRdb reports TRBD1, a call that lacks DNA to check it against. TRBV21-1 is reported as a pseudogene. The CDR3 has 17 amino acids.

The rearrangement uses TRBV4-2 and TRBJ1-1; as DNA is missing, the TRBD1 call by TCRdb cannot be tested. In germline, CDR1 is LGHNA, CDR2 YNFKEQ. The CDR3 has 11 amino acids. This CDR3 reads CASWAGFEAFF.

The rearrangement links TRBV28 to TRBJ2-5. Germline V gives CDR1 MDHEN, CDR2 SYDVKM. The CDR3 loop spans 13 amino acids. This CDR3 is CASSYRDQETQYF.

The genes are TRBV5-1 and TRBJ2-7; without DNA, the TCRdb call of TRBD1 cannot be checked. The CDR3 length is 15 residues. CDR1 is SGHRS and CDR2 is YFSETQ in the germline V gene. The CDR3 here is CASSSTGQPDSEQYF. Variable domain in full (rest from reference TRBV5-1 and TRBJ2-7): KAGVTQTPRYLIKTRGQQVTLSCSPISGHRSVSWYQQTPGQGLQFLFEYFSETQRNKGNFPGRFSGRQFSNSRSEMNVSTLELGDSALYLCASSSTGQPDSEQYFGPGTRLTVT.

V and J are TRBV6-5 and TRBJ2-7. The CDR3 sequence is 15 residues long. The germline V gene has CDR1 MNHEY and CDR2 SVGAGI. This chain's CDR3 is CASSYSHYKGREQYF.

The chain couples TRBV25-1 to TRBJ2-7; TCRdb reports TRBD1, a call that lacks DNA to check it against. The CDR3 has 14 residues. Germline CDR1 MGHDK, CDR2 SYGVNS. CDR3 sequence: CASGTTGGDYEQYF.